This T cell receptor (beta chain) was observed in a study of PD-L1 blockade in urothelial cancer. J gave up 11 bases and V 6 bases, and 17 bases lay outside the gene matches. This CDR3 comprises 18 residues. Germline V gene sequence: CDR1 SGHDT, CDR2 YYEEEE. This sample's time point: pretreatment peripheral blood. Produced via immunoSEQ multiplex PCR; TCRdb's table is partial and in-frame only. The repertoire includes about 95,000 clones, 90% of them detected once, and about 1.6% sits in the top ten. V is TRBV5-6 and J is TRBJ2-1, with 16 bases matching TRBD2. The sample in question was PBMCs, obtained around atezolizumab (anti-PD-L1) treatment. This TCR was sampled from a man aged 55 to 69 with urothelial cancer. The CDR3 region is CASTDFRAGTSGRDQQFF. The CDR3 DNA follows: TGTGCCAGCACCGATTTCCGTGCCGGGACTAGCGGGAGGGATCAGCAGTTCTTC. Combining the CDR3 with reference TRBV5-6 and TRBJ2-1 gives the whole variable domain DAGVTQSPTHLIKTRGQQVTLRCSPKSGHDTVSWYQQALGQGPQFIFQYYEEEERQRGNFPDRFSGHQFPNYSSELNVNALLLGDSALYLCASTDFRAGTSGRDQQFFGPGTRLTVL.